Presented here are 23 T cell receptor beta chains from one specimen sequenced in a study of beta chain features in type 1 diabetes. Isolated RNA was reverse transcribed in full, so expressed TCRB transcripts were sequenced. Profiled with immunoSEQ multiplex PCR; TCRdb holds only in-frame clones, not every one. The sample includes some 900,000 clones, roughly 16% of them seen just once. What was sequenced was naive CD4+ T cells from blood. The receptors stem from a woman under 30 in good health.

The rearrangement joins TRBV7-6 to TRBJ2-3; tentative D call: TRBD2 (6 bases). The CDR3 consists of 15 residues. Germline lookup yields CDR1 SGHVS and CDR2 FNYEAQ. Deletions cut 1 base from V and 2 bases from J, with 10 bases between. This CDR3 is CASSLEAGLTDTQYF. In nucleotides, the CDR3 is TGTGCCAGCAGCTTAGAGGCGGGACTCACAGATACGCAGTATTTT.

This clone has only a few counts. The chain links TRBV19 to TRBJ2-1; 8 bases are shared with TRBD2. The CDR3 spans 15 residues. The V and J ends lost 3 bases and 1 base, in that order; junction bases with no gene match: 2. From germline, CDR1 is LNHDA and CDR2 SQIVND (reference sequence). CDR3 DNA: TGTGCCAGTAGTATGGGACTAGAATCCTACAATGAGCAGTTCTTC. This sequence encodes CASSMGLESYNEQFF.

The chain uses TRBV15 and TRBJ2-5, with D unresolved. Trimming shortened V by 4 bases and J by 3 bases, and 6 bases separated the two germline ends. The CDR3 extends over 12 amino acids. Germline CDR1 and CDR2: LNHNV and YYDKDF (reference sequence). This CDR3 is CATSNPKETQYF. In DNA, the CDR3 is TGTGCCACCAGCAATCCCAAAGAGACCCAGTACTTC.

The chain links TRBV9 to TRBJ2-1, with no clear D. Trimming stripped 2 bases from V and 9 bases from J, with 12 bases between. The length of the CDR3 is 13 residues. Germline V gene lookup returns CDR1 SGDLS and CDR2 YYNGEE. DNA of the CDR3: TGTGCCAGCAGCGTTTTTCCCGGGTCTGAGCAGTTCTTC. This translates into CASSVFPGSEQFF. Combining the CDR3 with reference TRBV9 and TRBJ2-1 gives the whole variable domain DSGVTQTPKHLITATGQRVTLRCSPRSGDLSVYWYQQSLDQGLQFLIQYYNGEERAKGNILERFSAQQFPDLHSELNLSSLELGDSALYFCASSVFPGSEQFFGPGTRLTVL.

The V call is TRBV7-8, the J call TRBJ1-4; a possible D gene is TRBD1 (5 bases). The CDR3 totals 15 residues. Trimming shortened V by 1 base and J by 4 bases, and 10 bases separated the two germline ends. CDR1 is SGHVS, CDR2 FQNEAQ, per germline. In nucleotides, the CDR3 is TGTGCCAGCAGCTTAGGGGGGAGACATAATGAAAAACTGTTTTTT. As protein: CASSLGGRHNEKLFF.

This chain connects TRBV28 to TRBJ1-2, with a tentative D call TRBD1 (5 bases). In germline, CDR1 is MDHEN, CDR2 SYDVKM. Trimming cost V 6 bases and J 3 bases, with 11 bases left between them. This CDR3 is 13 amino acids long. CDR3 sequence (DNA): TGTGCCAGCAGCCAGGGTACCGACTATGGCTACACCTTC. Protein: CASSQGTDYGYTF.

Note on this clone: Other DNA sequences in this sample translate to the same CDR3. The chain links TRBV5-4 to TRBJ2-3, with 8 bases aligning to TRBD2. With 1 base clipped from V and 2 bases from J, the junction kept 3 bases outside the gene matches. Germline CDR1 reads SGHNT; CDR2 reads YYREEE (reference sequence). The CDR3 contains 15 residues. CDR3 nucleotide sequence: TGTGCCAGCAGCTTGAAACTAGCGGACACAGATACGCAGTATTTT. Encoded protein: CASSLKLADTDTQYF.

This clone turned up a few times. The chain is built from TRBV7-9 and TRBJ1-3; 7 bases align to TRBD1. From germline, CDR1 is SEHNR and CDR2 FQNEAQ (reference sequence). The V and J ends lost 4 bases and 3 bases, in that order; junction bases with no gene match: 6. This CDR3 is 15 amino acids long. The DNA of the CDR3 is TGTGCCAGCAGCTCGAACAGGGGCTTTGGAAACACCATATATTTT. Amino acids: CASSSNRGFGNTIYF.

This clone was found a few times. This specimen includes other DNA sequences encoding the same CDR3. The gene calls are TRBV7-2 and TRBJ2-5, with D unclear. Between the trimmed V and J ends, which lost 1 base and 5 bases, there was a span of 5 bases. The V gene's germline CDR1 is SGHTA and CDR2 FQGNSA. The CDR3 is made up of 12 amino acids. The CDR3 here is CASSLGLETQYF. The CDR3 coding sequence is TGTGCCAGCAGCTTAGGGCTTGAGACCCAGTACTTC.

This clone was seen a handful of times. J is TRBJ2-1 and V is TRBV4-3; D remains unclear. With 0 bases removed from V and 7 bases from J, the gap between germline ends came to 16 bases. The CDR3 is 16 residues long. The germline gives CDR1 LGHNA, CDR2 YSLEER. CDR3 sequence (DNA): TGCGCCAGCAGCCAAGATTCGGCCGCTCTGGGAAATGAGCAGTTCTTC. Its protein is CASSQDSAALGNEQFF.

The rearrangement joins TRBV9 to TRBJ1-2; D possibly corresponds to TRBD1 (6 bases). The CDR3 has 16 amino acids. The germline V and J ends were trimmed by 0 bases and 7 bases, with 19 bases remaining between them. Per germline, CDR1 SGDLS and CDR2 YYNGEE. This chain's CDR3 is CASSVGTPSKGVGYTF. Written as DNA, the CDR3 is TGTGCCAGCAGCGTAGGGACCCCTTCCAAGGGGGTTGGCTACACCTTC.

This rearrangement joins TRBV2 to TRBJ1-5, with D uncertain. The CDR3 consists of 13 residues. The germline V and J ends were trimmed by 2 bases and 9 bases, with 11 bases remaining between them. The V gene's germline CDR1 is SNHLY and CDR2 FYNNEI. CDR3 residues: CASSEQSNGPQHF. The CDR3 DNA sequence: TGTGCCAGCAGTGAACAGAGTAATGGGCCCCAGCATTTT.

This clone was detected only a few times. CDR3 residues: CASSPGTGTWEQYF. In nucleotides, the CDR3 is TGTGCCAGCAGCCCCGGGACAGGGACTTGGGAGCAGTACTTC. The V call is TRBV7-6, the J call TRBJ2-7; TRBD1 agrees at 9 bases. The V segment lost 5 bases and the J segment 7 bases; nucleotides outside the gene matches: 9. The CDR3 spans 14 residues. Germline loops: CDR1 SGHVS, CDR2 FNYEAQ.

The V call is TRBV13, the J call TRBJ2-1; D is unresolved. CDR1 is PRHDT, CDR2 FYEKMQ, per germline (reference sequence). Trimming took off 8 bases at V and 1 base at J, with 15 bases between the two ends. The CDR3 sequence is 15 residues long. DNA of the CDR3: TGTGCCAGCCAAAAATCACCCCGTTCCTACAATGAGCAGTTCTTC. This sequence encodes CASQKSPRSYNEQFF.

The chain couples TRBV19 to TRBJ2-2, with TRBD1 as a possible D gene (6 bases). The germline CDR1 and CDR2 sequences are LNHDA and SQIVND (reference sequence). The CDR3 contains 17 residues. The V and J ends lost 1 base and 3 bases respectively, with 15 bases between them. In DNA form, the CDR3 reads TGTGCCAGTAGTATAGGCGGCAGGGGTTTTCACACCGGGGAGCTGTTTTTT. This sequence encodes CASSIGGRGFHTGELFF.

The V call is TRBV29-1, the J call TRBJ2-2; D remains unclear. The CDR3 runs to 11 residues. Germline assignment: CDR1 SQVTM and CDR2 ANQGSEA. With 4 bases removed from V and 5 bases from J, the gap between germline ends came to 5 bases. For the CDR3, the DNA is TGCAGCGTTGGACGTACCGGGGAGCTGTTTTTT. This sequence encodes CSVGRTGELFF.

This clone was recorded a few times. The chain couples TRBV4-2 to TRBJ2-2, with TRBD2 as a possible D gene (5 bases). The V gene lost 0 bases and the J gene lost 8 bases, with 13 bases spanning the gap. Germline CDR1 reads LGHNA; CDR2 reads YNFKEQ. This CDR3 is built from 15 residues. As DNA, the CDR3 is TGTGCCAGCAGCCAAGAAGACTACAAGACTGGGGAGCTGTTTTTT. It codes for CASSQEDYKTGELFF.

This clone was recorded a few times. This chain joins TRBV9 and TRBJ1-1, with a possible D match to TRBD1 (5 bases). The V end was cut by 4 bases, the J end by 5 bases, with 18 bases between. The CDR3 consists of 15 residues. Germline V gene sequence: CDR1 SGDLS, CDR2 YYNGEE. The CDR3 reads CASSPRPSGVTEAFF. In nucleotides, the CDR3 is TGTGCCAGCAGCCCACGGCCCTCGGGGGTTACTGAAGCTTTCTTT.

This clone was picked up a small number of times. V usage is TRBV11-2 and J usage is TRBJ2-1; perhaps TRBD2 as D (6 bases). Germline assignment: CDR1 SGHAT and CDR2 FQNNGV. CDR3 length: 15 amino acids. Trimming took off 5 bases at V and 2 bases at J, with 13 bases between the two ends. The CDR3 here is CASSTPRGPYNEQFF. CDR3 DNA: TGTGCCAGCAGCACGCCGCGGGGCCCCTACAATGAGCAGTTCTTC.

This chain uses TRBV15 with TRBJ2-1; 8 bases are shared with TRBD2. The CDR3 length is 16 residues. With V trimmed by 5 bases and J by 2 bases, 8 bases remained unmatched. Looked up from germline, CDR1 is LNHNV and CDR2 is YYDKDF (reference sequence). The CDR3 DNA is TGTGCCACCAGCCAAGGGGGGGGACTAGCCTACAATGAGCAGTTCTTC. Its protein product is CATSQGGGLAYNEQFF.

A few counts support this clone. CDR3 region: CASSTTAWSQFF. In DNA form, the CDR3 reads TGTGCCAGCAGTACGACTGCTTGGTCCCAGTTCTTC. This chain uses TRBV28 with TRBJ2-1, with unresolved D. Germline CDR1 reads MDHEN; CDR2 reads SYDVKM. Trimming stripped 5 bases from V and 13 bases from J, with 15 bases between. This CDR3 has 12 amino acids. The complete variable domain, with remaining parts taken from reference TRBV28 and TRBJ2-1, reads DVKVTQSSRYLVKRTGEKVFLECVQDMDHENMFWYRQDPGLGLRLIYFSYDVKMKEKGDIPEGYSVSREKKERFSLILESASTNQTSMYLCASSTTAWSQFFGPGTRLTVL.

This clone was seen more than once but under ten times. The chain employs TRBV4-3 and TRBJ1-5; tentative D call: TRBD1 (6 bases). This CDR3 is built from 16 residues. Germline CDR1 LGHNA, CDR2 YSLEER. V shed 0 bases and J shed 7 bases, with 16 bases lying between them. CDR3 sequence: CASSQDIGGQWQPQHF. The CDR3 DNA reads TGCGCCAGCAGCCAAGATATCGGGGGGCAATGGCAGCCCCAGCATTTT.

This clone has a handful of counts. The chain is built from TRBV11-2 and TRBJ2-2; perhaps TRBD1 as D (6 bases). Germline V gives CDR1 SGHAT, CDR2 FQNNGV. The CDR3 runs to 16 residues. Trimming left V 4 bases short and J 2 bases short, with 14 bases between. For the CDR3, the DNA is TGTGCCAGCAGCTACTTCAGGGGCCCCAACACCGGGGAGCTGTTTTTT. This sequence encodes CASSYFRGPNTGELFF. The full variable domain, its missing parts supplied by reference TRBV11-2 and TRBJ2-2, is EAGVAQSPRYKIIEKRQSVAFWCNPISGHATLYWYQQILGQGPKLLIQFQNNGVVDDSQLPKDRFSAERLKGVDSTLKIQPAKLEDSAVYLCASSYFRGPNTGELFFGEGSRLTVL.